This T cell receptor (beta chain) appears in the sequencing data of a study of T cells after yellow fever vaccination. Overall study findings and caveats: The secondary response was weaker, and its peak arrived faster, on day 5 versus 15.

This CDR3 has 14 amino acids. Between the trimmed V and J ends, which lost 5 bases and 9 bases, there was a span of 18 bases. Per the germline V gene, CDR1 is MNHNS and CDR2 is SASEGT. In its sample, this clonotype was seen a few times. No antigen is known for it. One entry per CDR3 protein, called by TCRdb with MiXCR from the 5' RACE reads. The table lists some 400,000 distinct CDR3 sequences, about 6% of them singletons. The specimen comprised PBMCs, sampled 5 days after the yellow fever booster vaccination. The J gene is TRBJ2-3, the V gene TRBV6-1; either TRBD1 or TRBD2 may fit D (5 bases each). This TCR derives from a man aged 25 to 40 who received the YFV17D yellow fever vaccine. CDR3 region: CASSPRGNLGTQYF. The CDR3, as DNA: TGTGCCAGCAGTCCACGGGGCAACCTGGGCACGCAGTATTTT.